Listed below are T cell receptor beta chains from one sample, sequenced in a study of T cell responses to AZD1222 COVID-19 vaccine. Generated by immunoSEQ multiplex PCR, the TCRdb table keeps only in-frame clones and is missing some. The sample includes fewer than 200,000 clones, more than 85% seen only once; the top ten take about 1.7%. The sequencing used peripheral blood, collected 28 days after the second AZD1222 dose. The receptors were gathered from an adult who received the AZD1222 COVID-19 vaccine. The CDR3 runs from the conserved cysteine through the conserved F or W. D genes are given only for firm matches.

>TRBV7-9|-|TRBJ1-1
CASIADSRNTEAFF
>TRBV7-2|-|TRBJ1-2
CASSVSATNYGYTF
>TRBV19|TRBD1|TRBJ2-2
CASRRQGITGELFF
>TRBV9|TRBD1|TRBJ1-1
CASSDRPGQGAFETEAFF
>TRBV4-1|-|TRBJ1-4
CASSRNSYNEKLFF
>TRBV6-5|-|TRBJ1-6
CASSYSAGRSALHF
>TRBV19|-|TRBJ1-2
CASSPKGGGYTF
>TRBV27|-|TRBJ1-5
CASSLQGSGPRNQPQHF
>TRBV9|-|TRBJ1-3
CASSVEGNTIYF
>TRBV5-5|-|TRBJ2-1
CASSPDQYNEQFF
>TRBV11-1|-|TRBJ1-6
CASSLLRNSPLHF
>TRBV30|-|TRBJ1-2
CAWSMPGGYTF
>TRBV10-2|TRBD2|TRBJ2-7
CASSHTSGGYEQYF
>TRBV3-1/TRBV3-2|-|TRBJ2-1
CASSQARVRNEQFF
>TRBV6-5|TRBD1|TRBJ1-2
CASIPGQGASYGYTF
>TRBV18|TRBD2|TRBJ2-5
CASSTSSRTSRQETQYF
>TRBV5-1|TRBD2|TRBJ2-5
CASSSMLGGKETQYF
>TRBV7-2|-|TRBJ1-5
CASGWGYNQPQHF
>TRBV21-1|-|TRBJ1-1
CASFLWEGRGAFF
>TRBV19|TRBD2|TRBJ2-1
CASSIGGSVYNEQFF
>TRBV3-1/TRBV3-2|-|TRBJ1-1
CASSLDGNTEAFF
>TRBV9|TRBD1|TRBJ2-3
CASSEYWTGASDTQYF
>TRBV7-9|-|TRBJ2-7
CASSFVVSSYEQYF